This TCR beta chain was identified in a study of cytomegalovirus exposure and HLA in healthy donors. With regard to this clone: As yet, its antigen is unknown.

It was with 60 Vbeta and 13 Jbeta primers that the PCR ran. The table came from immunoSEQ multiplex PCR; TCRdb's copy has only in-frame clones and leaves some out. The table lists around 70,000 clones, with 3.8% in the top ten. Study results and limitations: Most TCR sequences showed up rarely, but some public TCRs showed up in many donors.

The CDR3 runs 14 residues. Trimming removed 5 bases from V and 8 bases from J; junction bases left unmatched: 11. CDR1 SEHNR and CDR2 FQNEAQ come from the germline V gene (reference sequence). The chain uses TRBV7-9 and TRBJ1-2; 7 bases are a match to TRBD1. This receptor was identified in a female donor in good health and CMV-seropositive. The specimen sequenced was PBMCs. DNA of the CDR3: TGTGCCAGCAGCCTAGGGGGACAGACCGCGGGCTACACCTTC. This encodes CASSLGGQTAGYTF.